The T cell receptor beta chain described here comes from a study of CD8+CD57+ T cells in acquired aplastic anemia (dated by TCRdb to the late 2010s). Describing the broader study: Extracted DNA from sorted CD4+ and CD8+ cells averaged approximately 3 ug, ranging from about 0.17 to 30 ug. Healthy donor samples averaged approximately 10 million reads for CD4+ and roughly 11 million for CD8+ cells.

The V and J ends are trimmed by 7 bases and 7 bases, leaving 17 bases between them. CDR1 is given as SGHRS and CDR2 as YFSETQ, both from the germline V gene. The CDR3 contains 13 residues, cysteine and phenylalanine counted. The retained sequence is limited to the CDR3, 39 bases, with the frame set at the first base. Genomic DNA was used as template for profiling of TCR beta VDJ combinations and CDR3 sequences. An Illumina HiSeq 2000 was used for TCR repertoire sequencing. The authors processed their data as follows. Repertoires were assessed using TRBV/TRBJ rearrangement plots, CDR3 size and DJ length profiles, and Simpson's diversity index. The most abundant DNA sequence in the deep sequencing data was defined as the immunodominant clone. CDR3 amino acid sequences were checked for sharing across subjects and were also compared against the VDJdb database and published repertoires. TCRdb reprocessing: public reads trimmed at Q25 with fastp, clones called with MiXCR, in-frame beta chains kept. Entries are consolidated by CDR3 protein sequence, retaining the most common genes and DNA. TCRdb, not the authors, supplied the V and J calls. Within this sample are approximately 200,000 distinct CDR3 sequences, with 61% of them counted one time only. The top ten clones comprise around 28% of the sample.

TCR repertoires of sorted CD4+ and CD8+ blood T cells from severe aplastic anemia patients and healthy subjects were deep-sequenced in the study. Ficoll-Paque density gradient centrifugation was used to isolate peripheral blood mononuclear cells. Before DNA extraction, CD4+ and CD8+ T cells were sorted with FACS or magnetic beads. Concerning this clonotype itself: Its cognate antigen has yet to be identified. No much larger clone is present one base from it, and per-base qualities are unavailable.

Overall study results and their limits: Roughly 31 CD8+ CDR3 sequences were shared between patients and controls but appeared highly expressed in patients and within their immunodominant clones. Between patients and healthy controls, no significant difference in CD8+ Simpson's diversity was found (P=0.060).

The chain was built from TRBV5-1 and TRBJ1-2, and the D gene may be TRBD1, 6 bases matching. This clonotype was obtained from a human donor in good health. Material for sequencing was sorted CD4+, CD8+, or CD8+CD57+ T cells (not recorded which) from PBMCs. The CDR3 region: CASPEGGAAGYTF. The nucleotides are TGCGCCAGCCCAGAGGGGGGGGCAGCTGGCTACACCTTC.